Listed below are T cell receptor beta chains from one sample, sequenced in a study of blood T cell repertoires in COVID-19. TCRdb's table, derived via immunoSEQ multiplex PCR, lists solely in-frame clones and lacks some. Found here are roughly 200,000 clones, about 86% of them singletons; the top ten hold approximately 4%. The sample comprised peripheral blood. All receptors come from a man aged 45 to 65 with active or convalescent COVID-19. CDR3s include the opening cysteine and the closing phenylalanine or tryptophan. The D gene is left open where the match is weak. Clone sizes are given selectively: once, few, many, or a class where the clone is expanded.

size: -
D: TRBD1
J: TRBJ1-4
V: TRBV6-5
CDR3: CASRTSRTGNEKLFF
DNA: TGTGCCAGCCGTACGTCCCGGACAGGGAACGAAAAACTGTTTTTT

size: -
D: -
J: TRBJ1-1
V: TRBV11-3
CDR3: CASSPGNSGGGAFF
DNA: TGTGCCAGCAGCCCCGGCAACAGCGGGGGTGGGGCTTTCTTT

size: -
D: -
J: TRBJ1-3
V: TRBV7-6
CDR3: CASSFQVLGAGGGNTIYF
DNA: TGTGCCAGCAGCTTTCAAGTTTTGGGAGCAGGCGGTGGAAACACCATATATTTT

size: -
D: TRBD1
J: TRBJ2-3
V: TRBV5-1
CDR3: CASSLTGDRDTQYF
DNA: TGCGCCAGCAGCTTAACAGGGGACAGGGATACGCAGTATTTT

size: -
D: TRBD1
J: TRBJ2-3
V: TRBV28
CDR3: CASSTGGHTTDTQYF
DNA: TGTGCCAGCAGCACAGGGGGCCATACCACAGATACGCAGTATTTT

size: -
D: -
J: TRBJ1-1
V: TRBV27
CDR3: CASSSGWNTEAFF
DNA: TGTGCCAGCAGTTCAGGGTGGAACACTGAAGCTTTCTTT

size: -
D: TRBD2
J: TRBJ2-3
V: TRBV5-1
CDR3: CASSPAGTIRDTQYF
DNA: TGCGCCAGCAGCCCCGCGGGGACTATCAGAGATACGCAGTATTTT

size: -
D: TRBD1
J: TRBJ1-6
V: TRBV28
CDR3: CASSFDRGNSPLHF
DNA: TGTGCCAGCAGTTTTGACAGGGGGAATTCACCCCTCCACTTT

size: few
D: -
J: TRBJ1-1
V: TRBV18
CDR3: CASSPMPGVNTEAFF
DNA: TGTGCCAGCTCACCAATGCCGGGGGTGAACACTGAAGCTTTCTTT

size: -
D: TRBD1
J: TRBJ1-6
V: TRBV5-4
CDR3: CASSVGGRKGSPLHF
DNA: TGTGCCAGCAGCGTAGGGGGCCGCAAGGGGTCACCCCTCCACTTT

size: -
D: -
J: TRBJ1-3
V: TRBV19
CDR3: CASSINGRNTIYF
DNA: TGTGCCAGTAGTATAAACGGGAGAAACACCATATATTTT

size: -
D: -
J: TRBJ1-1
V: TRBV2
CDR3: CASSRTEAFF
DNA: TGTGCCAGCAGTCGTACTGAAGCTTTCTTT

size: -
D: -
J: TRBJ1-3
V: TRBV21-1
CDR3: CASSPGRVSGNTIYF
DNA: TGTGCCAGCAGCCCTGGGAGGGTCTCTGGAAACACCATATATTTT

size: -
D: -
J: TRBJ2-3
V: TRBV5-5
CDR3: CASSPLEQASTDTQYF
DNA: TGTGCCAGCAGTCCCCTTGAACAGGCGAGCACAGATACGCAGTATTTT

size: -
D: -
J: TRBJ2-7
V: TRBV19
CDR3: CASSIGGGAKSYEQYF
DNA: TGTGCCAGTAGTATAGGAGGAGGGGCCAAGTCCTACGAGCAGTACTTC

size: once
D: -
J: TRBJ1-2
V: TRBV7-9
CDR3: CASTPGGSNYGYTF
DNA: TGTGCCAGCACCCCGGGGGGGTCGAACTATGGCTACACCTTC

size: -
D: TRBD2
J: TRBJ2-1
V: TRBV5-5
CDR3: CASSGSGGSSYNEQFF
DNA: TGTGCCAGCAGCGGTAGCGGGGGGAGCTCCTACAATGAGCAGTTCTTC

size: -
D: -
J: TRBJ2-2
V: TRBV19
CDR3: CASSPTIRAMNTGELFF
DNA: TGTGCCAGTAGTCCCACGATCAGGGCGATGAACACCGGGGAGCTGTTTTTT

size: -
D: -
J: TRBJ1-6
V: TRBV4-2
CDR3: CASSQDSVKTPLHF
DNA: TGTGCCAGCAGCCAAGACTCAGTCAAAACACCCCTCCACTTT

size: -
D: TRBD1
J: TRBJ2-1
V: TRBV24-1
CDR3: CATSDPRTGSSYNEQFF
DNA: TGTGCCACCAGTGATCCTCGGACAGGCAGCTCCTACAATGAGCAGTTCTTC

size: -
D: TRBD1
J: TRBJ2-1
V: TRBV10-3
CDR3: CAISTGGNEQFF
DNA: TGTGCCATCAGCACAGGGGGTAATGAGCAGTTCTTC

size: -
D: TRBD1
J: TRBJ1-1
V: TRBV9
CDR3: CASSGYRGAEAFF
DNA: TGTGCCAGCAGCGGGTACAGGGGCGCTGAAGCTTTCTTT

size: -
D: TRBD2
J: TRBJ2-3
V: TRBV6-5
CDR3: CASGTSGGDTQYF
DNA: TGTGCCAGCGGGACTAGCGGGGGTGATACGCAGTATTTT

size: few
D: -
J: TRBJ2-2
V: TRBV6-6
CDR3: CASSYSGRGTGELFF
DNA: TGTGCCAGCAGTTACTCAGGAAGAGGGACCGGGGAGCTGTTTTTT

size: -
D: TRBD1
J: TRBJ2-7
V: TRBV2
CDR3: CASSAGQGFSYEQYF
DNA: TGTGCCAGCAGTGCGGGACAGGGCTTCTCCTACGAGCAGTACTTC

size: -
D: TRBD2
J: TRBJ2-1
V: TRBV29-1
CDR3: CSVEGEGSSYNEQFF
DNA: TGCAGCGTTGAAGGGGAGGGTAGCTCCTACAATGAGCAGTTCTTC

size: -
D: TRBD1
J: TRBJ2-6
V: TRBV27
CDR3: CASSSGTGSVFSGANVLTF
DNA: TGTGCCAGCAGCTCGGGGACAGGGTCCGTTTTCTCTGGGGCCAACGTCCTGACTTTC